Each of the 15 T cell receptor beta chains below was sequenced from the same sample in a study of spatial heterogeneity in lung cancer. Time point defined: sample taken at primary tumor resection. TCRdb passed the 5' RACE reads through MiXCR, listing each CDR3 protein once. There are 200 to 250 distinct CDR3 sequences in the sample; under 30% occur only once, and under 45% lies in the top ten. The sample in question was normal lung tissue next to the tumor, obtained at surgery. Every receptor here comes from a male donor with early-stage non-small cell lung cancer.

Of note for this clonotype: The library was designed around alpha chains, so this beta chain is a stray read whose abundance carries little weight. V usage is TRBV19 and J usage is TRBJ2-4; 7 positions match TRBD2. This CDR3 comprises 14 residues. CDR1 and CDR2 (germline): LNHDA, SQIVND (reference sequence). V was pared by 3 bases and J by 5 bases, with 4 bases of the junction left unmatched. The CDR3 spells CASSISRGENIQYF. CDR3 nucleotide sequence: TGTGCCAGTAGTATCTCCCGGGGGGAAAACATTCAGTACTTC.

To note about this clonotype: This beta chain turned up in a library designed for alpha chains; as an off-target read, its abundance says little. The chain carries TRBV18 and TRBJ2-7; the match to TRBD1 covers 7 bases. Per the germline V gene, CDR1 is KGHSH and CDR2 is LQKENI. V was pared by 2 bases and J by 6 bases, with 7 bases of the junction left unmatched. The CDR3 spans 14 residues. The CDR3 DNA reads TGTGCCAGCTCACCAGGACAGGTCTCCGCCGAGCAGTACTTC. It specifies CASSPGQVSAEQYF.

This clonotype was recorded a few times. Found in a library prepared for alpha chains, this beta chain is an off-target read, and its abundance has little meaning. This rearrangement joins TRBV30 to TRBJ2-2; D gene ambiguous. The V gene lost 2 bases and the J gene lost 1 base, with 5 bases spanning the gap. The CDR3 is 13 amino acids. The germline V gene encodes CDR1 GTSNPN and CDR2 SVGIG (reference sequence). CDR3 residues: CAWSLMNTGELFF. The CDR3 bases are TGTGCCTGGAGTTTAATGAACACCGGGGAGCTGTTTTTT.

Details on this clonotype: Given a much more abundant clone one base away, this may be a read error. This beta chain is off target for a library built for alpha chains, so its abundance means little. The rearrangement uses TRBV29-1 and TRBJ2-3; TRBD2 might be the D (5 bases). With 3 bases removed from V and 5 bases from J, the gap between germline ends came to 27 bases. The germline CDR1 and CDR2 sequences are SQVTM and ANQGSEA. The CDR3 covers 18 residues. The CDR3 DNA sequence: TGCAGCGTTGATAAACCCACCTTTGGCGGGCCGGGCCTAGATACGCAGTATTTT. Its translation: CSVDKPTFGGPGLDTQYF.

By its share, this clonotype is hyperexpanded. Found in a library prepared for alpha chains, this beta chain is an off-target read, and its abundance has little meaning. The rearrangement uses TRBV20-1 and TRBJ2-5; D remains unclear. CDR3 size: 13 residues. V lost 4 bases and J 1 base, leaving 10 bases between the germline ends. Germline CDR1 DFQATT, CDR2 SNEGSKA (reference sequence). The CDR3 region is CSAKTYLQETQYF. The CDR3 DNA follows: TGCAGTGCTAAGACCTACCTCCAAGAGACCCAGTACTTC.

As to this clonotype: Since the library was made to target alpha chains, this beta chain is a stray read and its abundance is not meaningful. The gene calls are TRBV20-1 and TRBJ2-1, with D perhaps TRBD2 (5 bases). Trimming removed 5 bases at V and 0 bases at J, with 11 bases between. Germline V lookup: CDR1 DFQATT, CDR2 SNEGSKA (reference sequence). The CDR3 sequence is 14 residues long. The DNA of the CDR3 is TGCAGTGCTCCCGGACTTTCCTCCTACAATGAGCAGTTCTTC. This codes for CSAPGLSSYNEQFF.

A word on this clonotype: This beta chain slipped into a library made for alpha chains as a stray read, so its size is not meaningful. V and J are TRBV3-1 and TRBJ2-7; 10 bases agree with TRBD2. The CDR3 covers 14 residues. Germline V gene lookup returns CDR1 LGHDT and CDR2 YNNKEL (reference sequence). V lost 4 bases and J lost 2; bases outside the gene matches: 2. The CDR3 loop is CASSPSGGAYEQYF. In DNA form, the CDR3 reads TGTGCCAGCAGCCCGAGCGGGGGGGCCTACGAGCAGTACTTC.

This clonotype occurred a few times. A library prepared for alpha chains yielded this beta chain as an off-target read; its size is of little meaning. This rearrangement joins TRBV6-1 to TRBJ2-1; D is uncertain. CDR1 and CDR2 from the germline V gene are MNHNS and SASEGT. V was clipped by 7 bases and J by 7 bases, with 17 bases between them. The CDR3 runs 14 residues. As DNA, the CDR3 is TGTGCCAGCATGATAGGACGGATGGGAAATGAGCAGTTCTTC. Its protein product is CASMIGRMGNEQFF.

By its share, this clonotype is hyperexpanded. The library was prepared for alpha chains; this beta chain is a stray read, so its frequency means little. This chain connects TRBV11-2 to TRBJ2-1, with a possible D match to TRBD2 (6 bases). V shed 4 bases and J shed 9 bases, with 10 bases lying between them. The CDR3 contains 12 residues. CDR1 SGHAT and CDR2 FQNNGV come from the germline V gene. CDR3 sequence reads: CASSYGGGEQFF. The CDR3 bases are TGTGCCAGCAGCTACGGGGGAGGTGAGCAGTTCTTC.

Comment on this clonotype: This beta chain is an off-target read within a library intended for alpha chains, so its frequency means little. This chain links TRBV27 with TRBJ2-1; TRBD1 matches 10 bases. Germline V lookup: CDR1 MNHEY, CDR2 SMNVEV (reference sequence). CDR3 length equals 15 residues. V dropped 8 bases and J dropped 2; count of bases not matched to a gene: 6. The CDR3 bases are TGTGCCAGCGGCCGGACAGGGGGAACCTACAATGAGCAGTTCTTC. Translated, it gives CASGRTGGTYNEQFF.

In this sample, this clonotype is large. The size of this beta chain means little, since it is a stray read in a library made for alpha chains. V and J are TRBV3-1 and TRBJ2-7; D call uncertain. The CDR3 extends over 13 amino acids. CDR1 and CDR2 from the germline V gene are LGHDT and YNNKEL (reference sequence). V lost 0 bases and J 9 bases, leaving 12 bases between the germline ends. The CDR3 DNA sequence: TGTGCCAGCAGCCAAGATACGGCGCCCTGGCAGTACTTC. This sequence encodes CASSQDTAPWQYF.

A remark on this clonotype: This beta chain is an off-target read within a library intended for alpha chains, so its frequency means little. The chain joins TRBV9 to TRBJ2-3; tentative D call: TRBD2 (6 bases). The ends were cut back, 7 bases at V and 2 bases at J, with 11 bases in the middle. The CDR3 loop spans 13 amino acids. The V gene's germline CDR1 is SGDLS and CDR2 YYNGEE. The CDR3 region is CASEGLNTDTQYF. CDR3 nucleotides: TGTGCCAGCGAAGGACTAAACACAGATACGCAGTATTTT.

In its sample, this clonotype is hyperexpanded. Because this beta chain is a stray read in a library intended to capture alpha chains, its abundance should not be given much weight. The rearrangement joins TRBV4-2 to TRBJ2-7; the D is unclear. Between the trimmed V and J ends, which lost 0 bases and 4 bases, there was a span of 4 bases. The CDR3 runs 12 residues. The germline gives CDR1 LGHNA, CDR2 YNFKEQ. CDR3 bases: TGTGCCAGCAGCCAAGATCAGTACGAGCAGTACTTC. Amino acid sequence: CASSQDQYEQYF.

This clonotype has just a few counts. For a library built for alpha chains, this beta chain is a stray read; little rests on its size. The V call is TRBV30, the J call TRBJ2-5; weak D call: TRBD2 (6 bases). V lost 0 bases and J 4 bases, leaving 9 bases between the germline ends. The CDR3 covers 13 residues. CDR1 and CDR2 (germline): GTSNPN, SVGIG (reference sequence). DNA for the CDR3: TGTGCCTGGAGTGTACTGGGGGGAGAGACCCAGTACTTC. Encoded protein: CAWSVLGGETQYF.

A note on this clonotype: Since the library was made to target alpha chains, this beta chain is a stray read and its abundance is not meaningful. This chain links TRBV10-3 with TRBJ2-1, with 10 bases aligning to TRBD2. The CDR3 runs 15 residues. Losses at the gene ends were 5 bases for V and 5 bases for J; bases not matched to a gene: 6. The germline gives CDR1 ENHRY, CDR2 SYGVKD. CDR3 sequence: CAISSGLAANNEQFF. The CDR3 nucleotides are TGTGCCATCAGTTCCGGACTAGCGGCCAACAATGAGCAGTTCTTC.